This T cell receptor beta chain was identified in a study of beta chain features in type 1 diabetes. Expressed TCRB transcripts were sequenced, since all the RNA that had been isolated was reverse transcribed. Measured with immunoSEQ multiplex PCR; TCRdb has only the in-frame clones, and not every one. In the table there are under 400,000 clones, 20% of which are singletons. J gave up 5 bases and V 7 bases, and 3 bases lay outside the gene matches. This CDR3 contains 13 residues. From germline, CDR1 is SGDLS and CDR2 YYNGEE. This clone was seen more than once but under ten times. Input material: naive CD4+ T cells from blood. The chain couples TRBV9 to TRBJ2-2; 9 bases line up with TRBD2. The source is a woman younger than 30 in good health. The CDR3 here is CASSLAGTGELFF. CDR3 sequence (DNA): TGTGCCAGCTCCCTAGCGGGAACCGGGGAGCTGTTTTTT.